The entry below describes one T cell receptor (beta chain). Germline lookup yields CDR1 MNHEY and CDR2 SVGEGT. V lost 4 bases and J lost 2; bases outside the gene matches: 5. The CDR3 totals 14 residues. The data originate from a study of blood T cell repertoires in COVID-19. Overall study context: T cells, B-cell-depleted T cells, or PBMCs provided the cDNA or gDNA that served as material.

Authors' methods: Nucleated cell number was recorded as an estimate derived from reference gene primer amplification. Clones were read by immunoSEQ multiplex PCR, and TCRdb kept only the in-frame ones, dropping some. V, J and clone size are taken as reported in that table, and D and trimming were inferred from the DNA itself. The sample holds about 130,000 clones, about 88% seen once. The genes are TRBV6-2 or TRBV6-3 and TRBJ2-7, with 7 bases that match TRBD1. This TCR derives from a woman of 80 years or more with acute or convalescent COVID-19. The sequenced material came from peripheral blood. The CDR3 coding sequence is TGTGCCAGCAGTTTGGACAGGATAGCCTACGAGCAGTACTTC. Residues: CASSLDRIAYEQYF.